This TCR beta chain was sequenced during a study of T cell responses to AZD1222 COVID-19 vaccine. The CDR3 has 17 residues. Trimming removed 5 bases from V and 0 bases from J; junction bases left unmatched: 11. Germline CDR1 and CDR2: LNHNV and YYDKDF (reference sequence). Here immunoSEQ multiplex PCR was the method, and the copy in TCRdb shows in-frame clones only, minus some. The sample has over 150,000 clones, 90% seen once. As to this clone: Its antigen is still unknown.

Overall study results and limits: Sampling that yielded the repertoires occurred only after the peak T cell response.

The specimen was peripheral blood, collected on day 0 of AZD1222 vaccination. This TCR was recovered from an adult in good health. The chain couples TRBV15 to TRBJ1-1, with 8 positions matching TRBD1. The CDR3 is CATSATGTGYMNTEAFF. The CDR3 nucleotides read TGTGCCACCAGCGCCACCGGGACAGGTTACATGAACACTGAAGCTTTCTTT.